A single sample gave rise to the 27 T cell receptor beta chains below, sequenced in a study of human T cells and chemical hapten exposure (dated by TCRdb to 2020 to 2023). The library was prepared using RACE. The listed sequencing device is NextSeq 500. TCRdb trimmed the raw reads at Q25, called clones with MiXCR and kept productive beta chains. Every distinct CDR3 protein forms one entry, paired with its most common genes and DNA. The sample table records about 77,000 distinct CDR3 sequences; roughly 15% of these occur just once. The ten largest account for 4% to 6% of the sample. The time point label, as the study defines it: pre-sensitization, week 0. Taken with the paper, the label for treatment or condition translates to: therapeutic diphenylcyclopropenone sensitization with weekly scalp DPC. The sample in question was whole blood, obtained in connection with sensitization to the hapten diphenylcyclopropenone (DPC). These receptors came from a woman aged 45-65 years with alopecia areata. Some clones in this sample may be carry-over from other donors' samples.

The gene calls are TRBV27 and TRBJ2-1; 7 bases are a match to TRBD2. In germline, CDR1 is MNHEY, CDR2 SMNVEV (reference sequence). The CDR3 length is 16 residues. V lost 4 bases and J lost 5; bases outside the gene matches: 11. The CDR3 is CASSSGKRLAHNEQFF. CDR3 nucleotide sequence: TGTGCCAGCAGTTCTGGGAAGAGACTAGCCCACAATGAGCAGTTCTTC.

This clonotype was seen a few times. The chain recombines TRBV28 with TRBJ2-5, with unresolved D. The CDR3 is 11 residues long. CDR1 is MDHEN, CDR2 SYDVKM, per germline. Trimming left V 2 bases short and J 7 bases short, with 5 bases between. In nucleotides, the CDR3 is TGTGCCAGCAGTTTAGATTTGACCCAGTACTTC. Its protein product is CASSLDLTQYF. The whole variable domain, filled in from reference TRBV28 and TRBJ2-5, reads DVKVTQSSRYLVKRTGEKVFLECVQDMDHENMFWYRQDPGLGLRLIYFSYDVKMKEKGDIPEGYSVSREKKERFSLILESASTNQTSMYLCASSLDLTQYFGPGTRLLVL.

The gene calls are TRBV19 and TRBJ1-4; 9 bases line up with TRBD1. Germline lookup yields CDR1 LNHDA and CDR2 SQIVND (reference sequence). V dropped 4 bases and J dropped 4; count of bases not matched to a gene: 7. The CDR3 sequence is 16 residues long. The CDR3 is CASSTARQGVNEKLFF. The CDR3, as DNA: TGTGCCAGTAGTACAGCAAGACAGGGGGTTAATGAAAAACTGTTTTTT.

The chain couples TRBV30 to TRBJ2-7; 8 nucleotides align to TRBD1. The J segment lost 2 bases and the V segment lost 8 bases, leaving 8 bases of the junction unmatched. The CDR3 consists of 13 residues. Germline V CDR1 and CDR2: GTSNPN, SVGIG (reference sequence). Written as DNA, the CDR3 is TGTGCCAGTTTCCGGGACAGGACCTACGAGCAGTACTTC. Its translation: CASFRDRTYEQYF.

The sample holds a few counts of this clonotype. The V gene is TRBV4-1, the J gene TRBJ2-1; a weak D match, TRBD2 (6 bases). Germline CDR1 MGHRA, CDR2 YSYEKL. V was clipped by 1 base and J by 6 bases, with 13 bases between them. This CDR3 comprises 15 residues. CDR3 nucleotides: TGCGCCAGCAGCCAAGTCGTCGGGACTTTCAATGAGCAGTTCTTC. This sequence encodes CASSQVVGTFNEQFF.

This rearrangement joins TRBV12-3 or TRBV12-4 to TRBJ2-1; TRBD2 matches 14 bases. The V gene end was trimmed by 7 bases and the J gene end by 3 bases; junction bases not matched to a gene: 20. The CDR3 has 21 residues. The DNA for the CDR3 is TGTGCCAGCACCCCTTTGGGGGAGGGACTAGCGGGAGCGAGGAGCTACAATGAGCAGTTCTTC. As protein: CASTPLGEGLAGARSYNEQFF.

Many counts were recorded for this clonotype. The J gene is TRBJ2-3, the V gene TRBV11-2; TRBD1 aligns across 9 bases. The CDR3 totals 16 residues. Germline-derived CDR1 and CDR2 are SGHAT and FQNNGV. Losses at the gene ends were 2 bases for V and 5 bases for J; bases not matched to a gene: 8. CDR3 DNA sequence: TGTGCCAGCAGCTTATCCAACAGGGGGCTTGGAGATACGCAGTATTTT. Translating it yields CASSLSNRGLGDTQYF.

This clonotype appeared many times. Here the CDR3 DNA reads TGTGCCAGCAGTTCGGGTAGAACTAGCACAGATACGCAGTATTTT. Its translation: CASSSGRTSTDTQYF. This chain uses TRBV6-5 with TRBJ2-3; D uncertain. Per the germline V gene, CDR1 is MNHEY and CDR2 is SVGAGI. V was trimmed by 4 bases and J by 0 bases, leaving 11 bases between them. There are 15 residues in the CDR3.

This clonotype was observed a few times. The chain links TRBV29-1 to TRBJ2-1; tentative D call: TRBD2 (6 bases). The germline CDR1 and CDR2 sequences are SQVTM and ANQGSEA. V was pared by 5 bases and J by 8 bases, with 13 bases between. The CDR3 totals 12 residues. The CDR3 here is CSVRSGGYEQFF. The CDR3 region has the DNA TGCAGCGTTCGTAGCGGAGGGTATGAGCAGTTCTTC.

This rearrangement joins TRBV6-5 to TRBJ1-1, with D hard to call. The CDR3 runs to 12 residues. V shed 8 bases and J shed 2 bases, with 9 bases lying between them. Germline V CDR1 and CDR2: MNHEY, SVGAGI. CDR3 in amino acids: CASSRANTEAFF. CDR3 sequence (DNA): TGTGCCAGCTCGAGAGCCAACACTGAAGCTTTCTTT.

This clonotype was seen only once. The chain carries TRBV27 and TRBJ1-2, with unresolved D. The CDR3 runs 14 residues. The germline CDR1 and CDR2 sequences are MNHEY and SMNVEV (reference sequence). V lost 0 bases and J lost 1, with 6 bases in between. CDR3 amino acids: CASSLSRRNYGYTF. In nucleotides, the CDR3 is TGTGCCAGCAGTTTATCACGGCGTAACTATGGCTACACCTTC.

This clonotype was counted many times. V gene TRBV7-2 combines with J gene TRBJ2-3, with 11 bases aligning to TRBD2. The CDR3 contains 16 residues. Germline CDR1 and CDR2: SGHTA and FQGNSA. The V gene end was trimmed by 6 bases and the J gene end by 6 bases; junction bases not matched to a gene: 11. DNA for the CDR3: TGTGCCAGCAGGCCGGGCCTAGCGGGAGGATCCGATACGCAGTATTTT. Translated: CASRPGLAGGSDTQYF.

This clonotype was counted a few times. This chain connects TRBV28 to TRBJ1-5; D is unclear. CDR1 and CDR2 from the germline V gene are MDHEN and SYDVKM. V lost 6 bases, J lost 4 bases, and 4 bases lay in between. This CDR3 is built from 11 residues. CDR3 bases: TGTGCCAGCAGCGAAAATCAGCCCCAGCATTTT. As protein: CASSENQPQHF.

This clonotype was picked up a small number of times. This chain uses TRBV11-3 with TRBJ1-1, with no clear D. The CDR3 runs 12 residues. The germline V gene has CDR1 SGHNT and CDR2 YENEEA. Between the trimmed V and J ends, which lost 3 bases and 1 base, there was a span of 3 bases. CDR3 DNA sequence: TGTGCCAGCAGCTTCCAGAACACTGAAGCTTTCTTT. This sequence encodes CASSFQNTEAFF.

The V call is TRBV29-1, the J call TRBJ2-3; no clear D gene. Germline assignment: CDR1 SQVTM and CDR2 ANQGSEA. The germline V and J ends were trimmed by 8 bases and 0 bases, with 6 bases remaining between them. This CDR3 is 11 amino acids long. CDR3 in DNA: TGCAGCATAGACAGCACAGATACGCAGTATTTT. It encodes CSIDSTDTQYF.

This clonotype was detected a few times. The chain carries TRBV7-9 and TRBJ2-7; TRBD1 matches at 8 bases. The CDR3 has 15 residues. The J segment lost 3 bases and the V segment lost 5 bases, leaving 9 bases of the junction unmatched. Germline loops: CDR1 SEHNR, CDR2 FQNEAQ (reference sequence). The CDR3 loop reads CASSAPQGGGYEQYF. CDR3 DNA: TGTGCCAGCAGCGCACCACAGGGGGGAGGCTACGAGCAGTACTTC.

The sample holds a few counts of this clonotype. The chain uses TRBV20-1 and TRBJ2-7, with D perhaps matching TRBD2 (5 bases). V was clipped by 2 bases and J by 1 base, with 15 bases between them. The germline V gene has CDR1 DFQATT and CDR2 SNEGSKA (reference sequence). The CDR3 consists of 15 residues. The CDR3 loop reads CSARMDGPGSYEQYF. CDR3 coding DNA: TGCAGTGCTAGAATGGACGGACCGGGGTCCTACGAGCAGTACTTC.

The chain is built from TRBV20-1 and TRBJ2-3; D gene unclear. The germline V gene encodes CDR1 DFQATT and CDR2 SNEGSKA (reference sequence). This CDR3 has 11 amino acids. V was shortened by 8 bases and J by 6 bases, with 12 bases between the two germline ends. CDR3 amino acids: CSPQRKDTQYF. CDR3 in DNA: TGCAGTCCGCAGCGAAAGGATACGCAGTATTTT.

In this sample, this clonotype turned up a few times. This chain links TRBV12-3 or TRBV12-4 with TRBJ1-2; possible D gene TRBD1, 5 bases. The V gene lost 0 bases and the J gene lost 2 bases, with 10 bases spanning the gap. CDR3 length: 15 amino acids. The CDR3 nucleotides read TGTGCCAGCAGTTTAGCTGGGGGTGCGAACTATGGCTACACCTTC. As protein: CASSLAGGANYGYTF.

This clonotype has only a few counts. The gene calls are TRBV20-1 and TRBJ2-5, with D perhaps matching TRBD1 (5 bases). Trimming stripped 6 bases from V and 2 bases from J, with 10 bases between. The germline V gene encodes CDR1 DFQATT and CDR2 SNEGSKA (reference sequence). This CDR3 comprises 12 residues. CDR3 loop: CSAPGQQETQYF. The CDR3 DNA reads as TGCAGTGCCCCAGGACAACAAGAGACCCAGTACTTC.

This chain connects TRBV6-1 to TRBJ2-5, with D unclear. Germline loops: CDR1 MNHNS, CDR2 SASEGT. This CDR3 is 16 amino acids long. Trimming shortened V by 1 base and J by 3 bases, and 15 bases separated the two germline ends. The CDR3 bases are TGTGCCAGCAGTGAAGTAGGCGATCCCGGAGAAGAGACCCAGTACTTC. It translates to CASSEVGDPGEETQYF.

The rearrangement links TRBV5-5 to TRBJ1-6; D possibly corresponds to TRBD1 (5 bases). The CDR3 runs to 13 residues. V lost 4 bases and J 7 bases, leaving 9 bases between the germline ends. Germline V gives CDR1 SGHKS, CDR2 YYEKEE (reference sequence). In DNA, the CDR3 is TGTGCCAGCAGCGAAGGGGCGAATTCACCCCTCCACTTT. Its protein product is CASSEGANSPLHF.

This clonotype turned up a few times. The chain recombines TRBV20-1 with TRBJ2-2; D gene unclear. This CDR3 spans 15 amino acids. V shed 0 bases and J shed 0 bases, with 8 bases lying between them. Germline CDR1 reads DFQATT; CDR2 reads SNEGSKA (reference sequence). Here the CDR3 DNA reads TGCAGTGCTAGAGATCCCTCCACGAACACCGGGGAGCTGTTTTTT. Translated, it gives CSARDPSTNTGELFF.

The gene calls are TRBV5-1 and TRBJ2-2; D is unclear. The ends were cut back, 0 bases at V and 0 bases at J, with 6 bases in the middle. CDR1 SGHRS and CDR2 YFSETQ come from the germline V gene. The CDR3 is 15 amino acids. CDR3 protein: CASSLGLANTGELFF. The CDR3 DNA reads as TGCGCCAGCAGCTTGGGACTGGCGAACACCGGGGAGCTGTTTTTT.

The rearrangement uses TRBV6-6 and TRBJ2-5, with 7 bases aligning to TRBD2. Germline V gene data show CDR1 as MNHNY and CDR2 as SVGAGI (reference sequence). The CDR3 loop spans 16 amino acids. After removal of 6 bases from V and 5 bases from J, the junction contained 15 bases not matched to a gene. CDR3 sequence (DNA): TGTGCCAGCAGGGGCCGGGCGAGCGGGGTTTCGGAGACCCAGTACTTC. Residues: CASRGRASGVSETQYF.

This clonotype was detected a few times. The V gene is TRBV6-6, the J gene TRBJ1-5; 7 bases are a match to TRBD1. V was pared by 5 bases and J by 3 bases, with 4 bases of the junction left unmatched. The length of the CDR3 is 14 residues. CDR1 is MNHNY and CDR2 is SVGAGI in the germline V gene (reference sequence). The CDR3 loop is CASSPDRNNQPQHF. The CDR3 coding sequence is TGTGCCAGCAGTCCGGACAGGAACAATCAGCCCCAGCATTTT.

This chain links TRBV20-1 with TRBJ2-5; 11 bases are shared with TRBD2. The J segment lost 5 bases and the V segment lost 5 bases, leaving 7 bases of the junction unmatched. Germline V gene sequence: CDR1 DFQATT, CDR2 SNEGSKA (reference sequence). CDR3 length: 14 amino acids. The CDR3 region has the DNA TGCAGTGCTTTACTAGCGGGAGTATTTGAGACCCAGTACTTC. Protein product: CSALLAGVFETQYF.